The 13 T cell receptor beta chains below come from one sample, sequenced in a study of blood T cell repertoires in COVID-19 (dated by TCRdb to 2018 to 2021). The library came from the immunoSEQ multiplex PCR assay. TCRdb's version of the immuneACCESS table is confined to in-frame rearrangements and falls short of the full clone set. An unresolved V gene accounts for under half of the shortfall where checked; the remainder is of unknown origin. Within this sample are 250,000 to 300,000 clones, with about nine tenths of them counted one time only. Clones ranked in the top ten supply about 11% of the sample. The sequenced sample consisted of peripheral blood. These receptor sequences come from a woman in her 30s with COVID-19, enrolled during active disease.

This clone occurred once. This chain links TRBV9 with TRBJ2-2; D call uncertain. The germline V gene encodes CDR1 SGDLS and CDR2 YYNGEE. This CDR3 has 12 amino acids. The V end lost 4 bases, the J end lost 1 base, and 2 bases lay between the germline ends. CDR3 sequence: CASSLNTGELFF. The CDR3 region has the DNA TGTGCCAGCAGCCTGAACACCGGGGAGCTGTTTTTT.

This chain uses TRBV28 with TRBJ2-1; D is ambiguous. The CDR3 covers 11 residues. V shed 6 bases and J shed 5 bases, with 5 bases lying between them. Germline values: CDR1 MDHEN, CDR2 SYDVKM. The CDR3 protein is CASRYNNEQFF. DNA for the CDR3: TGTGCCAGCAGGTACAACAATGAGCAGTTCTTC.

The chain joins TRBV19 to TRBJ1-5; no firm D call. The CDR3 contains 15 residues. The germline CDR1 and CDR2 sequences are LNHDA and SQIVND (reference sequence). With 5 bases removed from V and 0 bases from J, the gap between germline ends came to 11 bases. The CDR3 protein is CASSSGSSSNQPQHF. The CDR3 DNA reads TGTGCCAGTAGTTCGGGGTCTTCTAGCAATCAGCCCCAGCATTTT.

V and J are TRBV2 and TRBJ1-4; no clear D gene. CDR3 length: 15 amino acids. Germline assignment: CDR1 SNHLY and CDR2 FYNNEI. Between the trimmed V and J ends, which lost 4 bases and 8 bases, there was a span of 17 bases. CDR3 in amino acids: CASSVRDSVAEKLFF. The CDR3 nucleotides are TGTGCCAGCAGTGTCCGAGACTCCGTTGCCGAAAAACTGTTTTTT.

The V call is TRBV6-5, the J call TRBJ1-4; D gene uncertain. Germline V gene data show CDR1 as MNHEY and CDR2 as SVGAGI. Trimming pared 7 bases from V and 5 bases from J, leaving 5 bases between. This CDR3 is 11 amino acids long. This chain's CDR3 is CASTLNEKLFF. CDR3 bases: TGTGCCAGCACCTTGAATGAAAAACTGTTTTTT.

The V call is TRBV3-1 (or the pseudogene TRBV3-2), the J call TRBJ1-5; TRBD1 agrees at 8 bases. CDR1 and CDR2 from the germline V gene are LGHDT and YNNKEL (reference sequence). The V gene end was trimmed by 0 bases and the J gene end by 2 bases; junction bases not matched to a gene: 3. This CDR3 is 16 amino acids long. The CDR3 sequence is CASSQDKTGGNQPQHF. CDR3 coding DNA: TGTGCCAGCAGCCAAGATAAGACAGGGGGCAATCAGCCCCAGCATTTT.

The chain employs TRBV28 and TRBJ1-4, with a weak D call TRBD1 (5 bases). Germline V gene data show CDR1 as MDHEN and CDR2 as SYDVKM. V was cut by 6 bases and J by 2 bases, with 13 bases left in between. The CDR3 consists of 15 residues. The CDR3 DNA follows: TGTGCCAGCAGCACCGGTGCAGGGACTAATGAAAAACTGTTTTTT. The encoded protein is CASSTGAGTNEKLFF.

CDR3 coding DNA: TGTGCCACCAGCAGAGATCTAGGCCCGGGAGCGAGAGGTGAAAAACTGTTTTTT. As protein: CATSRDLGPGARGEKLFF. This sequence joins TRBV15 and TRBJ1-4, with no clear D. The V end lost 0 bases, the J end lost 7 bases, and 21 bases lay between the germline ends. The CDR3 totals 18 residues. Per germline, CDR1 LNHNV and CDR2 YYDKDF (reference sequence).

V is TRBV5-1 and J is TRBJ1-4, with 7 bases identical to TRBD1. This CDR3 region has 14 residues. Germline V CDR1 and CDR2: SGHRS, YFSETQ. Germline trimming cut 2 bases from V and 7 bases from J; bases unmatched to any gene: 5. The CDR3 loop reads CASSFRDSSEKLFF. The DNA for the CDR3 is TGCGCCAGCAGCTTCCGGGACAGTTCTGAAAAACTGTTTTTT.

The V call is TRBV7-2, the J call TRBJ1-4; TRBD1 is a possible D gene (6 bases). From germline, CDR1 is SGHTA and CDR2 FQGNSA. Trimming took 5 bases from V and 6 from J, leaving 19 bases between them. CDR3 length: 16 amino acids. The CDR3 nucleotides read TGTGCCAGCAGCCAAGTACAGGGACATCTGGATGAAAAACTGTTTTTT. Its translation: CASSQVQGHLDEKLFF. The entire variable domain, with the rest obtained from reference TRBV7-2 and TRBJ1-4, is as follows: GAGVSQSPSNKVTEKGKDVELRCDPISGHTALYWYRQSLGQGLEFLIYFQGNSAPDKSGLPSDRFSAERTGGSVSTLTIQRTQQEDSAVYLCASSQVQGHLDEKLFFGSGTQLSVL.

The rearrangement joins TRBV27 to TRBJ2-3; 14 bases are a match to TRBD2. This CDR3 region has 16 residues. V shed 4 bases and J 6 bases; nucleotides not matched to a gene: 6. CDR1 MNHEY and CDR2 SMNVEV come from the germline V gene (reference sequence). This chain's CDR3 is CASSSLGLAGADTQYF. The CDR3 nucleotides read TGTGCCAGCAGTTCCCTGGGACTAGCGGGAGCGGATACGCAGTATTTT.

V is TRBV5-6 and J is TRBJ2-5; D gene unclear. This CDR3 is 13 amino acids long. Germline-derived CDR1 and CDR2 are SGHDT and YYEEEE. V was cut by 4 bases and J by 4 bases, with 11 bases left in between. The CDR3, as DNA: TGTGCCAGCAGCGGCGGCATGACAGAGACCCAGTACTTC. This gives the protein CASSGGMTETQYF.

V gene TRBV7-8 combines with J gene TRBJ1-5; possibly TRBD1 for D (5 bases). This CDR3 is built from 18 residues. V lost 3 bases, J lost 0 bases, and 18 bases lay in between. Germline V gene lookup returns CDR1 SGHVS and CDR2 FQNEAQ. CDR3 sequence: CASSFSRTTAVSNQPQHF. Written as DNA, the CDR3 is TGTGCCAGCAGCTTTAGCAGAACGACAGCCGTTAGCAATCAGCCCCAGCATTTT. The full variable domain, in which reference TRBV7-8 and TRBJ1-5 provide the parts outside the CDR3, is GAGVSQSPRYKVAKRGQDVALRCDPISGHVSLFWYQQALGQGPEFLTYFQNEAQLDKSGLPSDRFFAERPEGSVSTLKIQRTQQEDSAVYLCASSFSRTTAVSNQPQHFGDGTRLSIL.